A single TCR beta chain is shown here with its context. Its specificity is not known. Between the trimmed V and J ends, which lost 1 base and 3 bases, there was a span of 16 bases. The CDR3 loop spans 16 amino acids. Per germline, CDR1 MGHRA and CDR2 YSYEKL. Here immunoSEQ multiplex PCR was the method, and the copy in TCRdb shows in-frame clones only, minus some. There are over 100,000 clones in the sample; 70% to 90% occur only once, and over 2% lies in the top ten. The data were obtained in a study of cytotoxic CD8 clonotypes in ibrutinib-treated CLL. Study-wide results and limits: Baseline values of clonality outstripped age-matched healthy donors and followed circulating CD8+ T-cell counts. Clonotypes that were public were uncommon, and they contracted or stayed stable on treatment.

This specimen was PBMCs, taken after 24 months of ibrutinib treatment. The sequence derives from a human donor with chronic lymphocytic leukemia. The chain uses TRBV4-1 and TRBJ2-7; D remains ambiguous. Written as DNA, the CDR3 is TGCGCCAGCAGCCAAGTCGTGCAGCGAACACACTACGAGCAGTACTTC. Translating it yields CASSQVVQRTHYEQYF.